The 25 T cell receptor beta chains below were found in one sample sequenced in a study of OX40 agonist ivuxolimab in advanced cancers. Measured with immunoSEQ multiplex PCR; TCRdb has only the in-frame clones, and not every one. The sample holds fewer than 70,000 clones, about 85% seen once. This sample comprised CD4+ or CD8+ T cells sorted from blood, obtained in a trial of the OX40 agonist ivuxolimab. The receptor source for this set is an adult with an advanced solid tumor such as melanoma, head and neck, liver or kidney cancer.

This chain connects TRBV7-2 to TRBJ1-2; D unclear. The CDR3 is 14 residues long. The V and J ends lost 2 bases and 3 bases respectively, with 10 bases between them. CDR1 is SGHTA, CDR2 FQGNSA, per germline. The CDR3 region is CASSLNGVDYGYTF. The CDR3 DNA reads TGTGCCAGCAGCTTAAATGGAGTAGACTATGGCTACACCTTC.

The CDR3 protein is CASSVGRLYEQYF. In DNA form, the CDR3 reads TGTGCCAGCAGTGTTGGCCGCCTATACGAGCAGTACTTC. The chain recombines TRBV2 with TRBJ2-7; no clear D gene. Germline CDR1 and CDR2: SNHLY and FYNNEI. V was pared by 4 bases and J by 4 bases, with 11 bases between. The CDR3 extends over 13 amino acids.

The V call is TRBV11-3, the J call TRBJ2-7, with 9 bases identical to TRBD1. The junction had 6 bases not matched to a gene; V was cut back by 5 bases and J by 4 bases. Germline CDR1 reads SGHNT; CDR2 reads YENEEA. The CDR3 totals 14 residues. DNA of the CDR3: TGTGCCAGCAGCCGAAGACAGGGGGAATACGAGCAGTACTTC. Protein sequence: CASSRRQGEYEQYF.

The chain links TRBV5-4 to TRBJ1-2, with 8 bases aligning to TRBD1. Trimming took 4 bases from V and 5 from J; bases not matched to a gene: 13. CDR3 size: 16 residues. From germline, CDR1 is SGHNT and CDR2 YYREEE (reference sequence). The CDR3 spells CASSPGLGQVFYGYTF. The CDR3 DNA is TGTGCCAGCAGCCCTGGTCTGGGACAGGTTTTTTATGGCTACACCTTC.

The chain joins TRBV5-6 to TRBJ2-7, with D uncertain. V lost 1 base and J 2 bases, leaving 10 bases between the germline ends. Germline CDR1 and CDR2: SGHDT and YYEEEE. The CDR3 totals 14 residues. The CDR3 here is CASSLISTPYEQYF. The CDR3 DNA is TGTGCCAGCAGCTTGATCAGTACCCCCTACGAGCAGTACTTC.

The chain carries TRBV2 and TRBJ1-1; no firm D call. Per the germline V gene, CDR1 is SNHLY and CDR2 is FYNNEI. Trimming shortened V by 6 bases and J by 0 bases, and 14 bases separated the two germline ends. This CDR3 contains 15 residues. CDR3 coding DNA: TGTGCCAGCAGGCGGACCGCTGCTATGAACACTGAAGCTTTCTTT. This codes for CASRRTAAMNTEAFF.

This chain links TRBV5-4 with TRBJ2-5; either TRBD1 or TRBD2 may fit D (5 bases each). Germline V gives CDR1 SGHNT, CDR2 YYREEE (reference sequence). The CDR3 runs to 15 residues. With 2 bases removed from V and 0 bases from J, the gap between germline ends came to 11 bases. The CDR3 reads CASSFGTGNQETQYF. DNA for the CDR3: TGTGCCAGCAGCTTCGGGACGGGGAACCAAGAGACCCAGTACTTC. The whole variable domain, filled in from reference TRBV5-4 and TRBJ2-5, reads ETGVTQSPTHLIKTRGQQVTLRCSSQSGHNTVSWYQQALGQGPQFIFQYYREEENGRGNFPPRFSGLQFPNYSSELNVNALELDDSALYLCASSFGTGNQETQYFGPGTRLLVL.

This clone was seen more than once but under ten times. V usage is TRBV19 and J usage is TRBJ1-3; D unresolved. The CDR3 has 16 amino acids. The germline V gene encodes CDR1 LNHDA and CDR2 SQIVND (reference sequence). The V gene lost 5 bases and the J gene lost 2 bases, with 16 bases spanning the gap. CDR3: CASSPSDGRTGNTIYF. Here the CDR3 DNA reads TGTGCCAGTAGTCCTAGTGATGGGCGGACTGGAAACACCATATATTTT.

This clone showed up just a few times. V is TRBV19 and J is TRBJ1-5, with no clear D. Germline lookup yields CDR1 LNHDA and CDR2 SQIVND (reference sequence). The CDR3 totals 12 residues. Trimming took off 4 bases at V and 7 bases at J, with 8 bases between the two ends. DNA of the CDR3: TGTGCCAGTAGTAGGTCGCGCCAGCCCCAGCATTTT. It codes for CASSRSRQPQHF.

The V and J genes are TRBV5-5 and TRBJ1-1; D uncertain. The germline V and J ends were trimmed by 0 bases and 5 bases, with 11 bases remaining between them. Germline values: CDR1 SGHKS, CDR2 YYEKEE (reference sequence). The CDR3 extends over 14 amino acids. The CDR3 loop is CASSLGAGSTEAFF. CDR3 DNA sequence: TGTGCCAGCAGCTTGGGGGCGGGGAGTACTGAAGCTTTCTTT.

A single count supports this clone. V gene TRBV19 combines with J gene TRBJ2-2; TRBD1 agrees at 7 bases. The germline V gene has CDR1 LNHDA and CDR2 SQIVND (reference sequence). The CDR3 has 15 residues. Germline trimming cut 6 bases from V and 6 bases from J; bases unmatched to any gene: 10. The CDR3 spells CASRVTGVGAGELFF. The CDR3 coding sequence is TGTGCCAGTAGGGTAACAGGGGTTGGCGCCGGGGAGCTGTTTTTT. Together with reference TRBV19 and TRBJ2-2, the CDR3 gives the full variable domain: DGGITQSPKYLFRKEGQNVTLSCEQNLNHDAMYWYRQDPGQGLRLIYYSQIVNDFQKGDIAEGYSVSREKKESFPLTVTSAQKNPTAFYLCASRVTGVGAGELFFGEGSRLTVL.

The chain links TRBV7-8 to TRBJ1-6; D not resolved. The CDR3 extends over 15 amino acids. CDR1 is SGHVS and CDR2 is FQNEAQ in the germline V gene. Trimming left V 3 bases short and J 1 base short, with 7 bases between. This CDR3 reads CASSFPGSYNSPLHF. In nucleotides, the CDR3 is TGTGCCAGCAGCTTTCCGGGGTCCTATAATTCACCCCTCCACTTT.

The chain is built from TRBV4-1 and TRBJ2-2, with D possibly matching TRBD1 (6 bases). The CDR3 has 17 amino acids. The germline CDR1 and CDR2 sequences are MGHRA and YSYEKL. Trimming removed 0 bases at V and 1 base at J, with 12 bases between. The CDR3 sequence is CASSQELTGLNTGELFF. CDR3 sequence (DNA): TGCGCCAGCAGCCAAGAATTGACAGGATTGAACACCGGGGAGCTGTTTTTT.

CDR3 amino acids: CASSYNSGGGGYTF. CDR3 sequence (DNA): TGTGCCAGCAGTTATAATTCGGGGGGCGGAGGCTACACCTTC. J is TRBJ1-2 and V is TRBV6-5; a possible D gene is TRBD1 (6 bases). The CDR3 totals 14 residues. V shed 3 bases and J shed 8 bases, with 16 bases lying between them. Germline V CDR1 and CDR2: MNHEY, SVGAGI.

This clone was observed a single time. The chain carries TRBV5-1 and TRBJ1-3, with no clear D. Germline V gene data show CDR1 as SGHRS and CDR2 as YFSETQ. This CDR3 spans 14 amino acids. The V and J ends lost 5 bases and 3 bases respectively, with 12 bases between them. CDR3 protein: CASRFDGSGNTIYF. CDR3 nucleotide sequence: TGCGCCAGCAGATTTGATGGGAGTGGAAACACCATATATTTT.

DNA for the CDR3: TGTGCCAGCAGCGTAGTTAAAGGGGGCGATGGCTACACCTTC. Its translation: CASSVVKGGDGYTF. This chain joins TRBV9 and TRBJ1-2, with TRBD1 matching over 7 bases. Germline CDR1 reads SGDLS; CDR2 reads YYNGEE. Germline trimming cut 0 bases from V and 6 bases from J; bases unmatched to any gene: 5. This CDR3 region has 14 residues.

This clone was counted a single time. The chain joins TRBV6-5 to TRBJ2-7; 7 bases are shared with TRBD1. This CDR3 is built from 14 residues. Germline V gene sequence: CDR1 MNHEY, CDR2 SVGAGI. The trim removed 7 bases at V and 3 bases at J, leaving 9 bases unmatched. This CDR3 is CASKNRGLIYEQYF. The DNA for the CDR3 is TGTGCCAGCAAAAACAGGGGTCTTATCTACGAGCAGTACTTC.

The chain carries TRBV7-9 and TRBJ1-5; D is unclear. The V gene's germline CDR1 is SEHNR and CDR2 FQNEAQ (reference sequence). The CDR3 loop spans 14 amino acids. Trimming shortened V by 5 bases and J by 0 bases, and 8 bases separated the two germline ends. The CDR3: CASSPYYSNQPQHF. The CDR3 bases are TGTGCCAGCAGCCCGTATTATAGCAATCAGCCCCAGCATTTT.

The chain uses TRBV5-1 and TRBJ1-1; TRBD1 agrees at 7 bases. Germline V gene lookup returns CDR1 SGHRS and CDR2 YFSETQ. V was clipped by 0 bases and J by 4 bases; unmatched bases: 6. This CDR3 has 15 amino acids. The CDR3 reads CASSLGGTASTEAFF. The CDR3 bases are TGCGCCAGCAGCTTGGGGGGGACAGCGAGCACTGAAGCTTTCTTT.

The rearrangement uses TRBV11-2 and TRBJ1-1; 9 nucleotides align to TRBD1. Germline V gene data show CDR1 as SGHAT and CDR2 as FQNNGV. Trimming cost V 5 bases and J 0 bases; bases outside gene matches: 13. The CDR3 covers 18 residues. The CDR3 loop reads CASSITGGPGLMNTEAFF. The DNA for the CDR3 is TGTGCCAGCAGCATAACAGGGGGCCCAGGACTCATGAACACTGAAGCTTTCTTT. Full variable domain (missing parts from reference TRBV11-2 and TRBJ1-1): EAGVAQSPRYKIIEKRQSVAFWCNPISGHATLYWYQQILGQGPKLLIQFQNNGVVDDSQLPKDRFSAERLKGVDSTLKIQPAKLEDSAVYLCASSITGGPGLMNTEAFFGQGTRLTVV.

In DNA form, the CDR3 reads TGTGCCAGCCACAGCTCCTATAATTCACCCCTCCACTTT. This translates into CASHSSYNSPLHF. The chain recombines TRBV6-5 with TRBJ1-6; D is ambiguous. This CDR3 has 13 amino acids. V lost 8 bases, J lost 0 bases, and 5 bases lay in between. Germline loops: CDR1 MNHEY, CDR2 SVGAGI.

The rearrangement links TRBV25-1 to TRBJ1-4; no clear D. The length of the CDR3 is 14 residues. V gave up 2 bases and J gave up 7 bases, with 11 bases separating them. Looked up from germline, CDR1 is MGHDK and CDR2 is SYGVNS. The CDR3 nucleotides are TGTGCCAGCAGTGAACCAACCTCAGGTGAAAAACTGTTTTTT. It specifies CASSEPTSGEKLFF.

The chain employs TRBV27 and TRBJ2-7; D could derive from TRBD1 or TRBD2 (6 bases each). The CDR3 consists of 13 residues. Germline CDR1 reads MNHEY; CDR2 reads SMNVEV (reference sequence). Trimming removed 5 bases from V and 6 bases from J, with 14 bases in between. The CDR3 here is CASSRGERREQYF. CDR3 DNA sequence: TGTGCCAGCAGTAGGGGGGAAAGGCGCGAGCAGTACTTC.

The V call is TRBV5-4, the J call TRBJ2-3; 7 positions match TRBD2. The CDR3 has 15 residues. J lost 5 bases, V lost 0 bases, and 6 bases had no gene match. Germline-derived CDR1 and CDR2 are SGHNT and YYREEE (reference sequence). CDR3 DNA: TGTGCCAGCAGCTTGGACAGCGGGGAGGTAGATACGCAGTATTTT. Translated, it gives CASSLDSGEVDTQYF.

Only one count was recorded for this clone. V gene TRBV19 combines with J gene TRBJ2-1; 7 bases line up with TRBD1. V shed 4 bases and J 3 bases; nucleotides not matched to a gene: 6. The germline V gene has CDR1 LNHDA and CDR2 SQIVND (reference sequence). The CDR3 loop spans 15 amino acids. The DNA for the CDR3 is TGTGCCAGTAGTACCCGACAGGGTGACTACAATGAGCAGTTCTTC. Its translation: CASSTRQGDYNEQFF.